This T cell receptor (beta chain) appears in the sequencing data of a study of T cell responses to AZD1222 COVID-19 vaccine. This clone has just one count. Its antigen is as yet unknown. With 6 bases clipped from V and 0 bases from J, the junction kept 8 bases outside the gene matches. CDR3 length: 15 amino acids. Germline lookup yields CDR1 LGHNA and CDR2 YNFKEQ. The data were produced by immunoSEQ multiplex PCR, yet TCRdb's version contains in-frame clones alone and is incomplete. Found here are 120,000 or so clones, over 70% of them singletons; the top ten hold approximately 5.4%. General study points: Researchers report vaccine-associated CD4 TCRs spanning spike, with dominance at 160-218 and 743-854.

This receptor was identified in an adult in good health. The sequences come from peripheral blood, collected on day 0 of AZD1222 vaccination. The genes are TRBV4-2 and TRBJ2-7, with 7 bases lining up with TRBD2. CDR3 region: CASSLGREASYEQYF. As DNA, the CDR3 is TGTGCCAGCAGTCTCGGACGGGAGGCCTCCTACGAGCAGTACTTC.